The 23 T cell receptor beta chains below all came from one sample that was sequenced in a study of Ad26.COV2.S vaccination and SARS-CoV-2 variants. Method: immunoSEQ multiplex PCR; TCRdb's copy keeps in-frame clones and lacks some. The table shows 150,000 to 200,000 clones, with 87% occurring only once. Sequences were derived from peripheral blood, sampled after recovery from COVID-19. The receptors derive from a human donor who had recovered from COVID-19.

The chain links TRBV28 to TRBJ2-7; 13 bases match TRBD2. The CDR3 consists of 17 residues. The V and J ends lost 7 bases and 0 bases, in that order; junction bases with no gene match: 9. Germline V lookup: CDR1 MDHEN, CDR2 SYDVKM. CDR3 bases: TGTGCCAGCACCAAACCCGGGACTAGCGGGAACTCCTACGAGCAGTACTTC. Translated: CASTKPGTSGNSYEQYF. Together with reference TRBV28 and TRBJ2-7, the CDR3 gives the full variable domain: DVKVTQSSRYLVKRTGEKVFLECVQDMDHENMFWYRQDPGLGLRLIYFSYDVKMKEKGDIPEGYSVSREKKERFSLILESASTNQTSMYLCASTKPGTSGNSYEQYFGPGTRLTVT.

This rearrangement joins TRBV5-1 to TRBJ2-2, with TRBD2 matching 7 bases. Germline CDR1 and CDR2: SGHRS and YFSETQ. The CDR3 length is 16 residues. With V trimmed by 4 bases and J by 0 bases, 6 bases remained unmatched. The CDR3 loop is CASSPLRGANTGELFF. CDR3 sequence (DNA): TGCGCCAGCAGCCCCCTCCGGGGGGCGAACACCGGGGAGCTGTTTTTT.

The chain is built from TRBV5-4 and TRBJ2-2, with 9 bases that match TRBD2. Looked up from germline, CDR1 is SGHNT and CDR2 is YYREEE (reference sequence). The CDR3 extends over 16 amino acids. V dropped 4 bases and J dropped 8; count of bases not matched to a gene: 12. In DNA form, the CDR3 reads TGTGCCAGCAGCCCTGAGGCTAGCGGGATTCTGGGGGAGCTGTTTTTT. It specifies CASSPEASGILGELFF.

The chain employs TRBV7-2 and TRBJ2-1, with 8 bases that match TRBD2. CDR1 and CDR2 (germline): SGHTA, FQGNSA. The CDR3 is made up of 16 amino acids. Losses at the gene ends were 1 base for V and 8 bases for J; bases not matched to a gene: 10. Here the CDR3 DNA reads TGTGCCAGCAGCTTAGATACCGGGACTAGGGGGGATGAGCAGTTCTTC. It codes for CASSLDTGTRGDEQFF.

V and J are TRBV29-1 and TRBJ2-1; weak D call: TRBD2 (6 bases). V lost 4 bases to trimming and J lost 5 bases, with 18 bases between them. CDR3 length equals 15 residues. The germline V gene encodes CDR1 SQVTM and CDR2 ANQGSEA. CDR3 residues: CSVAGDSVPNNEQFF. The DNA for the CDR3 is TGCAGCGTTGCGGGAGATAGCGTCCCGAACAATGAGCAGTTCTTC.

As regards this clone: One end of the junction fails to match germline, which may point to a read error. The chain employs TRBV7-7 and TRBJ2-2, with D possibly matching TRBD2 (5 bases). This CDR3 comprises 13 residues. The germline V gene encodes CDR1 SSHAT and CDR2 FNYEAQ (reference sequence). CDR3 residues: CASSTEGTGELFF. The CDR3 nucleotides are TGTGCTAGCAGCACCGAGGGCACCGGGGAGCTGTTTTTT.

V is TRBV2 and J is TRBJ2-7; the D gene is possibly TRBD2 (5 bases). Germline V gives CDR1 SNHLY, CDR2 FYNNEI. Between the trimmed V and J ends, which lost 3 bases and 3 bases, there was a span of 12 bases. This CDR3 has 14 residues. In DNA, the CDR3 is TGTGCCAGCAGTGACTATATAGCGAGCTACGAGCAGTACTTC. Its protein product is CASSDYIASYEQYF.

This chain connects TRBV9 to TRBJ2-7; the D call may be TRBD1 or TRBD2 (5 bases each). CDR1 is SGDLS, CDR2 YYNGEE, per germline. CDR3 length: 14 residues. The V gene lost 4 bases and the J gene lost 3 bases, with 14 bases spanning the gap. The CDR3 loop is CASSLGDRGYEQYF. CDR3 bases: TGTGCCAGCAGCCTAGGGGATCGGGGCTACGAGCAGTACTTC.

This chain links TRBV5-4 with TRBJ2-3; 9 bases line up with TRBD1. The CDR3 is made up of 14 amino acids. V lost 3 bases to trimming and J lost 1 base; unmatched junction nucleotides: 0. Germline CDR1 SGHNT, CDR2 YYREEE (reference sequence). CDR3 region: CASSWDRGTDTQYF. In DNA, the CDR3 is TGTGCCAGCAGCTGGGACAGGGGCACAGATACGCAGTATTTT.

The CDR3 here is CASSFDSNTEAFF. CDR3 bases: TGCGCCAGCAGCTTCGACAGCAACACTGAAGCTTTCTTT. The chain combines TRBV5-1 with TRBJ1-1; D may be TRBD1 (5 bases). Germline V CDR1 and CDR2: SGHRS, YFSETQ. Between the trimmed V and J ends, which lost 2 bases and 2 bases, there was a span of 7 bases. The CDR3 runs 13 residues. Filled out from reference TRBV5-1 and TRBJ1-1, the complete variable domain reads KAGVTQTPRYLIKTRGQQVTLSCSPISGHRSVSWYQQTPGQGLQFLFEYFSETQRNKGNFPGRFSGRQFSNSRSEMNVSTLELGDSALYLCASSFDSNTEAFFGQGTRLTVV.

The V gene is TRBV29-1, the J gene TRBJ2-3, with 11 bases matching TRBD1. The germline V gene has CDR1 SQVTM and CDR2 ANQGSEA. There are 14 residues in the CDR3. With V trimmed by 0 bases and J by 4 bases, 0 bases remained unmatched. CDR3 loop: CSVEEDRGPDTQYF. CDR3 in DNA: TGCAGCGTTGAAGAGGACAGGGGGCCAGATACGCAGTATTTT.

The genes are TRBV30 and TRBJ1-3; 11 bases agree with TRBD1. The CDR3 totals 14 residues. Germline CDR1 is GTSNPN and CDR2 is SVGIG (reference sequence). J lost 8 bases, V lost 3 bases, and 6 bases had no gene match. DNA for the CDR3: TGTGCCTGGAGAGGGACAGGGGGTTTTCACACCATATATTTT. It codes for CAWRGTGGFHTIYF.

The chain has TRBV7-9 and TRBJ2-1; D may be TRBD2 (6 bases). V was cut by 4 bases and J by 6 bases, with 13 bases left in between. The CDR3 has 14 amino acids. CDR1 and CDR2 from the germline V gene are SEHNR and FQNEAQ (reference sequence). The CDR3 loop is CASSSFRGSNEQFF. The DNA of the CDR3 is TGTGCCAGCAGCTCTTTCCGGGGGAGCAATGAGCAGTTCTTC.

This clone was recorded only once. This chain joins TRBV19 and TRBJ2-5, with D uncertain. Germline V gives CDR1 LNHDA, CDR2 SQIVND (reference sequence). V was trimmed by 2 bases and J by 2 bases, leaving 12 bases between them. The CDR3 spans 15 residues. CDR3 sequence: CASSILIGRQETQYF. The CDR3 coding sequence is TGTGCCAGTAGTATACTGATCGGCAGACAAGAGACCCAGTACTTC.

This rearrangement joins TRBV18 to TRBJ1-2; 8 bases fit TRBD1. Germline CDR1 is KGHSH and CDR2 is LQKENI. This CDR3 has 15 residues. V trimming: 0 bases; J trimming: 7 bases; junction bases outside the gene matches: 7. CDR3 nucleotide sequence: TGTGCCAGCTCACCACCAAGACAGGGGATAGGTGGCTACACCTTC. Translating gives CASSPPRQGIGGYTF.

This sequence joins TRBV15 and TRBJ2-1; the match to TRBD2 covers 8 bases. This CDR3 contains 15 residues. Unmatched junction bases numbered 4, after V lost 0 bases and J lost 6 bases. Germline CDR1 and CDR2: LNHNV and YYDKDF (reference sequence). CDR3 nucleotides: TGTGCCACCAGCAGAGAGGGACTAGTAGGCAATGAGCAGTTCTTC. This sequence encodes CATSREGLVGNEQFF.

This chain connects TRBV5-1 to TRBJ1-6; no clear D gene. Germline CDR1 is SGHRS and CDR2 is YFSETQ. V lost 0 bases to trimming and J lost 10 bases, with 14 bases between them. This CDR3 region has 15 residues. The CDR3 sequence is CASSLGAEIRSPLHF. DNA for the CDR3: TGCGCCAGCAGCTTGGGCGCTGAGATCCGATCACCCCTCCACTTT.

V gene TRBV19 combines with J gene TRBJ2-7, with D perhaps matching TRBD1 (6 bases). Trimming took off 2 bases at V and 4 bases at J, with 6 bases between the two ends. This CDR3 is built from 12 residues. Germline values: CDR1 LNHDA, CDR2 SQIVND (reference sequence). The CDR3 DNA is TGTGCCAGTAGTATACAGGGGTACGAGCAGTACTTC. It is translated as CASSIQGYEQYF.

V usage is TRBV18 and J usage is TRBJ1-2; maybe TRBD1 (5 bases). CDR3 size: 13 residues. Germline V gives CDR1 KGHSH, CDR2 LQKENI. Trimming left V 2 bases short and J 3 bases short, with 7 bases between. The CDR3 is CASSPTGDYGYTF. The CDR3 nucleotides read TGTGCCAGCTCACCAACGGGGGACTATGGCTACACCTTC.

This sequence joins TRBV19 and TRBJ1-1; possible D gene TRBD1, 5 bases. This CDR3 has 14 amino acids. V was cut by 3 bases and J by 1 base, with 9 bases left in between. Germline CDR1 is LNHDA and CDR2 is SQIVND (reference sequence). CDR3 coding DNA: TGTGCCAGTAGTATGGGGACGGCGAACACTGAAGCTTTCTTT. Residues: CASSMGTANTEAFF.

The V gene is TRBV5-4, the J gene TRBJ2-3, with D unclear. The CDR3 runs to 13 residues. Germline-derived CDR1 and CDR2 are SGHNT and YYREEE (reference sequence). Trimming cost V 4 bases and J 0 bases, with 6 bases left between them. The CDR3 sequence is CASSASSTDTQYF. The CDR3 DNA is TGTGCCAGCAGCGCCTCTAGCACAGATACGCAGTATTTT.

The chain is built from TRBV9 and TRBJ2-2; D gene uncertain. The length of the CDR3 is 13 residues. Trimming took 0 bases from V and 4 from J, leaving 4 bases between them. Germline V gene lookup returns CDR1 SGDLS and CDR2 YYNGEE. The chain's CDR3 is CASSVASTGELFF. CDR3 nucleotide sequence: TGTGCCAGCAGCGTAGCCAGCACCGGGGAGCTGTTTTTT.

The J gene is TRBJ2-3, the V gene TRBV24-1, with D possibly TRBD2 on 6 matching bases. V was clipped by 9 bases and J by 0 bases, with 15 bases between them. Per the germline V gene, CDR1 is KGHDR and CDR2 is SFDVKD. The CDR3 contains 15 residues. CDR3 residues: CATGGRLGSTDTQYF. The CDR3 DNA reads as TGTGCCACCGGTGGGAGGCTAGGAAGCACAGATACGCAGTATTTT.